The 19 T cell receptor beta chains in this list originate from one sample, sequenced in a study of blood T cell repertoires in COVID-19. Profiling relied on immunoSEQ multiplex PCR, and the TCRdb table lists in-frame clones only, not all of them. The sample contains 85,000 to 120,000 clones, under 85% of which appear only once. Sequenced sample: peripheral blood. The receptors stem from a woman aged 55-75 years with acute or convalescent COVID-19.

This sequence joins TRBV5-8 and TRBJ2-1, with TRBD1 identical over 10 bases. The CDR3 is 13 residues long. The germline V gene encodes CDR1 SGHTS and CDR2 YDEGEE. The trim removed 5 bases at V and 7 bases at J, leaving 3 bases unmatched. The CDR3 protein is CASRDRGSNEQFF. DNA for the CDR3: TGTGCCAGCAGGGACAGGGGGAGTAATGAGCAGTTCTTC.

The chain uses TRBV6-5 and TRBJ2-7; TRBD2 aligns across 8 bases. The germline V gene has CDR1 MNHEY and CDR2 SVGAGI. With V trimmed by 2 bases and J by 0 bases, 3 bases remained unmatched. There are 15 residues in the CDR3. The CDR3 nucleotides read TGTGCCAGCAGTTACCGTAGCGGGATCTCCTACGAGCAGTACTTC. Translating gives CASSYRSGISYEQYF.

The chain links TRBV6-6 to TRBJ2-6, with no clear D. V lost 10 bases and J lost 2, with 12 bases in between. Per the germline V gene, CDR1 is MNHNY and CDR2 is SVGAGI (reference sequence). CDR3 length: 14 amino acids. The CDR3 protein is CATPQTTGANVLTF. The CDR3 DNA reads TGTGCCACCCCTCAAACAACTGGGGCCAACGTCCTGACTTTC.

In the case of this clone: The sample holds other DNA sequences that translate to the same CDR3. The chain couples TRBV19 to TRBJ2-7, with D tentatively TRBD2 (6 bases). CDR3 length equals 15 residues. Trimming shortened V by 1 base and J by 0 bases, and 10 bases separated the two germline ends. Germline assignment: CDR1 LNHDA and CDR2 SQIVND (reference sequence). CDR3 nucleotide sequence: TGTGCCAGTAGTATAGGTGGGACTTACTCCTACGAGCAGTACTTC. Protein product: CASSIGGTYSYEQYF.

The genes are TRBV5-1 and TRBJ2-5, with a weak D call TRBD2 (5 bases). The CDR3 spans 14 residues. Germline assignment: CDR1 SGHRS and CDR2 YFSETQ. The V and J ends lost 4 bases and 5 bases respectively, with 15 bases between them. The CDR3 sequence is CASSPEAGFETQYF. In DNA form, the CDR3 reads TGCGCCAGCAGCCCGGAGGCCGGCTTTGAGACCCAGTACTTC. Variable domain in full (rest from reference TRBV5-1 and TRBJ2-5): KAGVTQTPRYLIKTRGQQVTLSCSPISGHRSVSWYQQTPGQGLQFLFEYFSETQRNKGNFPGRFSGRQFSNSRSEMNVSTLELGDSALYLCASSPEAGFETQYFGPGTRLLVL.

The CDR3 loop is CASSGLADQETQYF. The CDR3 region has the DNA TGTGCCAGCAGTGGACTAGCTGATCAAGAGACCCAGTACTTC. The chain combines TRBV28 with TRBJ2-5; 8 bases are a match to TRBD2. Trimming took 5 bases from V and 2 from J; bases not matched to a gene: 4. The CDR3 sequence is 14 residues long. CDR1 and CDR2 (germline): MDHEN, SYDVKM. The variable domain in full, with the rest retrieved from reference TRBV28 and TRBJ2-5, is DVKVTQSSRYLVKRTGEKVFLECVQDMDHENMFWYRQDPGLGLRLIYFSYDVKMKEKGDIPEGYSVSREKKERFSLILESASTNQTSMYLCASSGLADQETQYFGPGTRLLVL.

The rearrangement uses TRBV19 and TRBJ1-6, with TRBD1 matching over 7 bases. CDR3 length equals 14 residues. Germline V CDR1 and CDR2: LNHDA, SQIVND (reference sequence). Trimming cost V 3 bases and J 7 bases; bases outside gene matches: 3. The CDR3 is CASSITGANSPLHF. CDR3 nucleotide sequence: TGTGCCAGTAGTATTACAGGGGCGAATTCACCCCTCCACTTT.

J is TRBJ2-3 and V is TRBV7-3; a possible D gene is TRBD2 (6 bases). Trimming cost V 5 bases and J 3 bases, with 12 bases left between them. The CDR3 totals 14 residues. Germline-derived CDR1 and CDR2 are SGHTA and FQGTGA. The CDR3: CASSPGRQTDTQYF. In nucleotides, the CDR3 is TGTGCCAGCAGCCCGGGGAGGCAGACAGATACGCAGTATTTT.

V and J are TRBV9 and TRBJ2-4; 8 bases are shared with TRBD2. This CDR3 is 15 amino acids long. Trimming took 4 bases from V and 1 from J; bases not matched to a gene: 4. Germline lookup yields CDR1 SGDLS and CDR2 YYNGEE. CDR3 loop: CASSNREGAKNIQYF. For the CDR3, the DNA is TGTGCCAGCAGCAACCGGGAGGGGGCCAAAAACATTCAGTACTTC.

The rearrangement links TRBV25-1 to TRBJ2-1; 8 bases fit TRBD1. Per germline, CDR1 MGHDK and CDR2 SYGVNS. Unmatched junction bases numbered 2, after V lost 2 bases and J lost 2 bases. This CDR3 contains 15 residues. The CDR3 DNA is TGTGCCAGCAGTGAACAGGGGGCGGCCTACAATGAGCAGTTCTTC. Amino acid sequence: CASSEQGAAYNEQFF.

The chain carries TRBV5-6 and TRBJ2-1, with 9 bases matching TRBD2. The CDR3 totals 15 residues. Per the germline V gene, CDR1 is SGHDT and CDR2 is YYEEEE. V shed 6 bases, J shed 4 bases, and the junction held 8 bases outside the gene matches. The CDR3 here is CASTPGREGYNEQFF. For the CDR3, the DNA is TGTGCCAGCACCCCGGGGCGGGAGGGATACAATGAGCAGTTCTTC. The full variable domain, rest sourced from reference TRBV5-6 and TRBJ2-1, is DAGVTQSPTHLIKTRGQQVTLRCSPKSGHDTVSWYQQALGQGPQFIFQYYEEEERQRGNFPDRFSGHQFPNYSSELNVNALLLGDSALYLCASTPGREGYNEQFFGPGTRLTVL.

This rearrangement joins TRBV5-1 to TRBJ2-1; the match to TRBD2 covers 10 bases. Unmatched junction bases numbered 0, after V lost 0 bases and J lost 3 bases. CDR1 and CDR2 from the germline V gene are SGHRS and YFSETQ. The CDR3 contains 15 residues. CDR3 bases: TGCGCCAGCAGCTTGGGGACTAGCGGCTACAATGAGCAGTTCTTC. Translation: CASSLGTSGYNEQFF.

V and J are TRBV25-1 and TRBJ2-7; D is possibly TRBD1 (6 bases). Trimming shortened V by 4 bases and J by 1 base, and 11 bases separated the two germline ends. Germline CDR1 and CDR2: MGHDK and SYGVNS. There are 14 residues in the CDR3. This CDR3 reads CASSGVTGSYEQYF. The CDR3 DNA reads TGTGCCAGCAGTGGGGTGACAGGATCCTACGAGCAGTACTTC.

The J gene is TRBJ1-1, the V gene TRBV2; 9 bases map to TRBD1. J gave up 7 bases and V 5 bases, and 11 bases lay outside the gene matches. The CDR3 sequence is 15 residues long. Germline V gives CDR1 SNHLY, CDR2 FYNNEI. The CDR3, as DNA: TGTGCCAGCAGTCTACAGGGGGCAATCGATTATGAAGCTTTCTTT. Amino acids: CASSLQGAIDYEAFF.

The V and J genes are TRBV4-1 and TRBJ1-4, with a tentative D call TRBD1 (6 bases). V lost 4 bases and J lost 4, with 13 bases in between. This CDR3 comprises 15 residues. Per germline, CDR1 MGHRA and CDR2 YSYEKL. CDR3 DNA sequence: TGCGCCAGCAGCCGAACCGGGACAAATAATGAAAAACTGTTTTTT. Amino acids: CASSRTGTNNEKLFF.

The V call is TRBV4-1, the J call TRBJ1-2, with 9 positions matching TRBD1. Trimming took 1 base from V and 4 from J; bases not matched to a gene: 4. This CDR3 is built from 15 residues. Germline assignment: CDR1 MGHRA and CDR2 YSYEKL. The CDR3 here is CASSQAGQGGYGYTF. DNA of the CDR3: TGCGCCAGCAGCCAAGCGGGACAGGGCGGCTATGGCTACACCTTC.

The chain uses TRBV27 and TRBJ2-3; 11 bases match TRBD2. From germline, CDR1 is MNHEY and CDR2 SMNVEV (reference sequence). The V and J ends lost 2 bases and 6 bases, in that order; junction bases with no gene match: 1. The CDR3 spans 14 residues. The CDR3 is CASSLLAGGDTQYF. CDR3 DNA sequence: TGTGCCAGCAGTTTACTAGCGGGGGGCGATACGCAGTATTTT.

The chain combines TRBV6-6 with TRBJ1-5, with D perhaps matching TRBD1 (6 bases). The CDR3 contains 15 residues. The V end was cut by 5 bases, the J end by 4 bases, with 15 bases between. Germline-derived CDR1 and CDR2 are MNHNY and SVGAGI (reference sequence). In DNA, the CDR3 is TGTGCCAGCAGTGACGCCCGGGACATTAATCAGCCCCAGCATTTT. Its protein is CASSDARDINQPQHF.

This clone came up a few times. CDR3: CASSPGTSGGPGEQYF. As DNA, the CDR3 is TGTGCCAGCAGTCCGGGGACTAGCGGGGGCCCCGGCGAGCAGTACTTC. The V gene is TRBV27, the J gene TRBJ2-7, with 14 bases lining up with TRBD2. V dropped 5 bases and J dropped 6; count of bases not matched to a gene: 9. The CDR3 is made up of 16 amino acids. Per the germline V gene, CDR1 is MNHEY and CDR2 is SMNVEV (reference sequence).